This T cell receptor beta chain was sequenced in a study of T cell changes during pregnancy in multiple sclerosis. This CDR3 has 14 amino acids. Trimming removed 4 bases from V and 4 bases from J; junction bases left unmatched: 4. CDR1 and CDR2 from the germline V gene are KGHSH and LQKENI. Repertoires were generated with immunoSEQ multiplex PCR, while TCRdb's copy carries only in-frame clones and drops some. This sample has 100,000 or so clones, with over 75% found just once. This TCR was sampled from a female donor in good health, enrolled as a control in a pregnancy study. Sample: peripheral blood, taken in the second trimester of pregnancy. This chain links TRBV18 with TRBJ2-7; 10 positions match TRBD1. This chain's CDR3 is CASSRGQGVYEQYF. The CDR3 nucleotides read TGTGCCAGCTCACGCGGACAGGGGGTGTACGAGCAGTACTTC.